This T cell receptor beta chain was identified during a study of blood T cell repertoires in COVID-19. The data were produced by immunoSEQ multiplex PCR, yet TCRdb's version contains in-frame clones alone and is incomplete. The sample has some 120,000 clones, 84% seen once. V was trimmed by 6 bases and J by 4 bases, leaving 12 bases between them. Germline-derived CDR1 and CDR2 are SNHLY and FYNNEI. The CDR3 loop spans 13 amino acids. The gene calls are TRBV2 and TRBJ2-5; possibly TRBD2 for D (5 bases). The sample was peripheral blood. This TCR derives from a human donor in a cohort sampled during active COVID-19. The CDR3 reads CASRVGVRETQYF. The DNA for the CDR3 is TGTGCCAGCAGGGTGGGAGTGCGAGAGACCCAGTACTTC.